This T cell receptor beta chain was sequenced in a study of T-cell reconstitution after alpha-beta-depleted transplantation in children. This clonotype appeared a few times. Its antigen is unknown. The ends lost 6 bases at V and 6 bases at J; junction bases unmatched: 7. The CDR3 is made up of 14 amino acids. Study observations and caveats: Alpha-beta T cells about two months after transplant reportedly derived from several hundred expanded graft clones. Elevated TCRbeta diversity at day 60 was traced, in some patients, to surviving recipient T cells and thymic progenitors.

For TCRbeta, the library was prepared with unique molecular identifiers. One entry per CDR3 protein results from TCRdb running MiXCR on the PCR reads. The sample shows about a million distinct CDR3 sequences, about 30% of them seen only once. The rearrangement uses TRBV12-3 or TRBV12-4 and TRBJ2-2; 7 positions agree with TRBD2. The sample here was PBMCs, mostly from graft donor cells, taken 360 days after TCRalphabeta/CD19-depleted stem cell transplant. The receptor comes from a boy in the first two years of life who had a stem cell transplant for SCID, so the T cells may come from the graft donor. The CDR3 reads CASSMGRVPGELFF. In DNA, the CDR3 is TGTGCCAGCAGCATGGGGAGGGTCCCCGGGGAGCTGTTTTTT.